This TCR beta chain came from a study of glioma-infiltrating T cells after dendritic cell vaccination. General study findings and limits: Survival was not directly related to TCR clonality in these patients.

The ends were cut back, 3 bases at V and 6 bases at J, with 8 bases in the middle. CDR3 length: 13 residues. The germline gives CDR1 KGHSH, CDR2 LQKENI. Input was 2 to 2.5 ug genomic DNA, or all available if less. Generated by immunoSEQ multiplex PCR, the TCRdb table keeps only in-frame clones and is missing some. The table lists about 100,000 clones, roughly 80% of them singletons. Described time point: after dendritic cell vaccination, including at tumor progression/relapse. To note about this clone: Its specificity is unknown.

This TCR was recovered from a human donor with glioblastoma. The V call is TRBV18, the J call TRBJ2-2; weak D call: TRBD2 (6 bases). This material consisted of blood, taken after dendritic cell vaccination. This CDR3 is CASSPRGAGELFF. In nucleotides, the CDR3 is TGTGCCAGCTCACCGCGGGGTGCCGGGGAGCTGTTTTTT.